Sequencing of this T cell receptor beta chain was carried out in a study of T cells in Graves' hyperthyroidism and ophthalmopathy. About the research overall: Pretreatment peripheral blood was obtained at initial diagnosis. General study points: A median 6.5 months before onset, the model predicted ophthalmopathy. Within blood appeared most thyroid clonotypes that had expanded above 0.001.

This CDR3 has 16 residues. The germline CDR1 and CDR2 sequences are MGHDK and SYGVNS. Template material for amplifying TCR beta CDR3 regions consisted of RNA transcripts. The HTBI set primed first-round TCR CDR3 RT-PCR. TCRdb itself ran the multiplex PCR reads through MiXCR, one entry per CDR3 protein. The sample yields roughly 720,000 distinct CDR3 sequences, 15% to 20% seen once. On this clonotype itself: Its antigen is currently unknown. One junction end disagrees with the germline gene, perhaps due to a read error.

Patients with uncontrolled infections, other autoimmune diseases, pregnancy or lactation were excluded. The receptor comes from a man in his fifties or sixties with Graves' hyperthyroidism. This rearrangement joins TRBV25-1 to TRBJ2-2; D may correspond to TRBD1 or TRBD2 (6 bases each). Sequences were obtained from blood. The CDR3 is CASSDGGGGGVRELLF. In DNA form, the CDR3 reads TGTGCCAGCAGTGATGGAGGAGGGGGTGGTGTCCGGGAGCTGCTTTTT.